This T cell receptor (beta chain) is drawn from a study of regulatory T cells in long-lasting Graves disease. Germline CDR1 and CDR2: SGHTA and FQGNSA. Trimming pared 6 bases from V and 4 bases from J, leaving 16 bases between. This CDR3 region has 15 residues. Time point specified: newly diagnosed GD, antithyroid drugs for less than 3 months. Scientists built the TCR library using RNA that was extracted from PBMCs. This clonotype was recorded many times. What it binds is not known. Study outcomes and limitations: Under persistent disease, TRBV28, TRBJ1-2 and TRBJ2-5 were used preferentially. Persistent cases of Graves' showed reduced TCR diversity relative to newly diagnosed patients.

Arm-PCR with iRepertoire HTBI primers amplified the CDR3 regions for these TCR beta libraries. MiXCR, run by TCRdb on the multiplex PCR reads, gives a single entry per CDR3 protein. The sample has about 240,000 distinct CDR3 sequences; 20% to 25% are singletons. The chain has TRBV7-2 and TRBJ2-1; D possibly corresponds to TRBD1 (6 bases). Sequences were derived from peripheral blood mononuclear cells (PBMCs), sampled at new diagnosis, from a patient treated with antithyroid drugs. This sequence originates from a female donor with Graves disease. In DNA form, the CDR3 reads TGTGCCAGCAGTTTCCTGGACAGTTTTTACAATGAGCAGTTCTTC. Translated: CASSFLDSFYNEQFF. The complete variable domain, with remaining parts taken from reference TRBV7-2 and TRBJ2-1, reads GAGVSQSPSNKVTEKGKDVELRCDPISGHTALYWYRQSLGQGLEFLIYFQGNSAPDKSGLPSDRFSAERTGGSVSTLTIQRTQQEDSAVYLCASSFLDSFYNEQFFGPGTRLTVL.